The sample holds many counts of the clone carrying this TCR beta chain. The target antigen is unknown. The CDR3 has 14 amino acids. Germline CDR1 is MNHEY and CDR2 is SVGEGT. J was trimmed by 9 bases and V by 10 bases; bases with no gene match: 18. This record comes from a study of response to subunit inactivated influenza vaccine. Study outcomes and limitations: Authors suggested that a seasonal influenza vaccination recruits few new T cells each time.

From the RT-PCR reads, TCRdb called clonotypes with MiXCR, one entry per CDR3 protein. The repertoire holds about 240,000 distinct CDR3 sequences, with about 12% as singletons. This sequence joins TRBV6-2 or TRBV6-3 and TRBJ2-7; 7 bases are a match to TRBD1. This receptor was obtained from a man in his fifties or sixties who received an inactivated influenza vaccine. The sequencing used non-naive T cells sorted from PBMCs, collected roughly 2 weeks before vaccination. The CDR3 is CATAPGDSGRPQYF. The CDR3 coding sequence is TGTGCCACCGCACCTGGGGACAGCGGACGACCGCAGTACTTC.